This entry lists 14 T cell receptor beta chains sequenced from one sample in a study of OX40 agonist ivuxolimab in advanced cancers. Libraries were prepared by immunoSEQ multiplex PCR; TCRdb keeps only in-frame clonotypes and omits some of them. The sample comprises roughly 30,000 clones, over 90% of which are singletons, and over 8% rests with the top ten. Sequencing used CD4+ or CD8+ T cells sorted from blood, obtained in a trial of the OX40 agonist ivuxolimab. The receptors were sampled from an adult with an advanced solid tumor such as melanoma, head and neck, liver or kidney cancer.

Only a few counts were recorded for this clone. This sequence joins TRBV7-2 and TRBJ2-7; D not certain. The V and J ends lost 5 bases and 3 bases respectively, with 14 bases between them. This CDR3 comprises 14 residues. Germline CDR1 and CDR2: SGHTA and FQGNSA. CDR3 in DNA: TGTGCCAGCAGCGAAAACCGGGCCCACTACGAGCAGTACTTC. Encoded protein: CASSENRAHYEQYF.

This clone occurred once. The chain is built from TRBV29-1 and TRBJ2-2; D perhaps matches TRBD2 (6 bases). Germline V gene lookup returns CDR1 SQVTM and CDR2 ANQGSEA. There are 11 residues in the CDR3. The V end was cut by 7 bases, the J end by 7 bases, with 10 bases between. In DNA, the CDR3 is TGCAGCGGAACCGGGGGCGGGGAGCTGTTTTTT. Translated: CSGTGGGELFF.

The chain couples TRBV7-9 to TRBJ1-5, with D hard to call. V was pared by 8 bases and J by 4 bases, with 6 bases between. CDR3 length equals 11 residues. The germline gives CDR1 SEHNR, CDR2 FQNEAQ (reference sequence). CDR3 nucleotides: TGTGCCAGCGCCGAGAATCAGCCCCAGCATTTT. Its protein is CASAENQPQHF. The full variable domain, completed using reference TRBV7-9 and TRBJ1-5, is DTGVSQNPRHKITKRGQNVTFRCDPISEHNRLYWYRQTLGQGPEFLTYFQNEAQLEKSRLLSDRFSAERPKGSFSTLEIQRTEQGDSAMYLCASAENQPQHFGDGTRLSIL.

Concerning this clone itself: One junction end does not reproduce the germline sequence, and a read error may be involved. The chain carries TRBV5-1 and TRBJ2-5; weak D call: TRBD2 (5 bases). This CDR3 is built from 15 residues. CDR1 is SGHRS, CDR2 YFSETQ, per germline. The CDR3 DNA follows: TGTGCCAGCAGCTTGGCCGGGAACCCCCAAGAGACCCAGTACTTC. Protein: CASSLAGNPQETQYF.

Comments on this clone: A single base is all that separates this from a far larger clone, so a read error is likely. Additional DNA sequences in this sample encode the identical CDR3. This chain joins TRBV11-1 and TRBJ1-1, with TRBD1 as a possible D gene (5 bases). The CDR3 is made up of 14 amino acids. Germline V CDR1 and CDR2: SGHAT, FQDESV (reference sequence). Trimming removed 1 base at V and 2 bases at J, with 8 bases between. The chain's CDR3 is CASSLGGVNTEAFF. The CDR3 DNA sequence: TGTGCCAGCAGCTTAGGGGGGGTTAACACTGAAGCTTTCTTT. Complete variable domain (other parts from reference TRBV11-1 and TRBJ1-1): EAEVAQSPRYKITEKSQAVAFWCDPISGHATLYWYRQILGQGPELLVQFQDESVVDDSQLPKDRFSAERLKGVDSTLKIQPAELGDSAMYLCASSLGGVNTEAFFGQGTRLTVV.

V usage is TRBV12-5 and J usage is TRBJ2-3; D not certain. The germline V gene encodes CDR1 LGHNT and CDR2 FRNRAP. Trimming shortened V by 0 bases and J by 3 bases, and 4 bases separated the two germline ends. The CDR3 totals 13 residues. The CDR3 nucleotides read TGTGCTAGTGGTTTGGTACTGACAGATACGCAGTATTTT. Translated, it gives CASGLVLTDTQYF.

This sequence joins TRBV19 and TRBJ1-2, with D uncertain. Trimming removed 9 bases from V and 6 bases from J, with 14 bases in between. The CDR3 has 12 amino acids. Germline V CDR1 and CDR2: LNHDA, SQIVND (reference sequence). The CDR3 reads CASLDPRHGYTF. The DNA for the CDR3 is TGTGCCAGCCTTGATCCTAGGCATGGCTACACCTTC.

This clone occurred once. V gene TRBV14 combines with J gene TRBJ2-1; no reliable D call. Germline V gene sequence: CDR1 SGHDN, CDR2 FVKESK. The germline V and J ends were trimmed by 0 bases and 4 bases, with 10 bases remaining between them. The CDR3 length is 15 residues. CDR3 loop: CASSQDRSSYNEQFF. The CDR3 DNA sequence: TGTGCCAGCAGCCAAGATCGGAGTTCGTACAATGAGCAGTTCTTC.

The J gene is TRBJ2-7, the V gene TRBV27, with 10 bases identical to TRBD1. The length of the CDR3 is 14 residues. V dropped 5 bases and J dropped 3; count of bases not matched to a gene: 4. CDR1 is MNHEY, CDR2 SMNVEV, per germline (reference sequence). The CDR3 sequence is CASSTTGGGYEQYF. The CDR3 nucleotides read TGTGCCAGCAGTACGACAGGGGGCGGCTACGAGCAGTACTTC.

The chain links TRBV28 to TRBJ2-1; TRBD2 is a possible D gene (5 bases). The V and J ends lost 3 bases and 2 bases respectively, with 14 bases between them. Germline CDR1 reads MDHEN; CDR2 reads SYDVKM. The CDR3 runs to 16 residues. Here the CDR3 DNA reads TGTGCCAGCAGTTTGTACCAGGAGGTCCCCTACAATGAGCAGTTCTTC. This translates into CASSLYQEVPYNEQFF.

This chain joins TRBV4-1 and TRBJ2-7; 7 bases fit TRBD2. There are 18 residues in the CDR3. Germline trimming cut 2 bases from V and 1 base from J; bases unmatched to any gene: 14. Germline-derived CDR1 and CDR2 are MGHRA and YSYEKL. Here the CDR3 reads CASSQLGLGAGLSYEQYF. CDR3 bases: TGCGCCAGCAGCCAACTAGGACTAGGTGCGGGATTGTCCTACGAGCAGTACTTC.

This chain connects TRBV7-9 to TRBJ2-5; D might be TRBD2 (6 bases). V was cut by 7 bases and J by 3 bases, with 12 bases left in between. CDR1 SEHNR and CDR2 FQNEAQ come from the germline V gene (reference sequence). This CDR3 is 13 amino acids long. CDR3 in amino acids: CASNRGIKETQYF. The CDR3 coding sequence is TGTGCCAGCAACCGGGGGATAAAAGAGACCCAGTACTTC.

The CDR3 DNA reads as TGTGCCAGCAGCTTAGAGGGGGCGTACGAGCAGTACTTC. Protein product: CASSLEGAYEQYF. The chain employs TRBV13 and TRBJ2-7; 7 bases are shared with TRBD1. Germline V lookup: CDR1 PRHDT, CDR2 FYEKMQ (reference sequence). The J segment lost 4 bases and the V segment lost 1 base, leaving 1 base of the junction unmatched. The CDR3 runs to 13 residues.

The chain links TRBV19 to TRBJ1-1; D gene unclear. CDR1 and CDR2 (germline): LNHDA, SQIVND (reference sequence). The CDR3 length is 20 residues. With 6 bases removed from V and 0 bases from J, the gap between germline ends came to 29 bases. Here the CDR3 reads CASRQLMEQLGRQMNTEAFF. CDR3 DNA sequence: TGTGCCAGTAGACAATTAATGGAACAGCTCGGACGGCAGATGAACACTGAAGCTTTCTTT.